The 24 T cell receptor beta chains given below trace back to one sample, sequenced in a study of blood T cell repertoires in COVID-19 (TCRdb year 2020). The library was built by means of the immunoSEQ multiplex PCR assay. What TCRdb holds here is the immuneACCESS table cut down to in-frame rearrangements. Part of the clones is not present; checked against another copy, under half of the missing clones reflect an unresolved V gene, and the others are unexplained. This sample has about 250,000 clones in its table, and 80% to 85% of those were observed once. Of the sample, about 3% is held by the ten largest clones. Sequencing was carried out using PBMCs or T cells enriched from blood (not recorded which). The receptors come from a man aged 50-60 years who had recovered from COVID-19.

V and J are TRBV21-1 and TRBJ1-3; TRBD1 reflects the table's D call only, with no check against the DNA. TRBV21-1 is assigned pseudogene status. The length of the CDR3 is 16 residues. CDR3 loop: CASSTEDRGAGNTIYF. The DNA of the CDR3 is TGTGCCAGCAGCACAGAAGACAGGGGCGCTGGAAACACCATATATTTT.

This clone was observed a single time. The genes are TRBV9 and TRBJ2-1; 8 bases fit TRBD1. The trim removed 6 bases at V and 0 bases at J, leaving 5 bases unmatched. The CDR3 length is 15 residues. Germline-derived CDR1 and CDR2 are SGDLS and YYNGEE. CDR3 in amino acids: CASTKGQGSYNEQFF. The DNA of the CDR3 is TGTGCCAGCACCAAAGGACAGGGCTCCTACAATGAGCAGTTCTTC.

The chain couples TRBV27 to TRBJ1-6, with D perhaps TRBD1 (5 bases). The CDR3 runs to 15 residues. From germline, CDR1 is MNHEY and CDR2 SMNVEV (reference sequence). Trimming removed 6 bases at V and 7 bases at J, with 16 bases between. Here the CDR3 DNA reads TGTGCCAGCAGCTTACTACAGGCTGGGAATTCACCCCTCCACTTT. Protein sequence: CASSLLQAGNSPLHF.

This clone has more than one count but fewer than ten. The chain combines TRBV27 with TRBJ1-2; 7 nucleotides line up with TRBD1. The CDR3 contains 14 residues. Trimming removed 5 bases from V and 4 bases from J; junction bases left unmatched: 7. Germline assignment: CDR1 MNHEY and CDR2 SMNVEV (reference sequence). The CDR3 region is CASSVAGTVYGYTF. CDR3 nucleotides: TGTGCCAGCAGTGTGGCGGGGACAGTCTATGGCTACACCTTC.

The rearrangement links TRBV10-2 to TRBJ2-1; a possible D gene is TRBD2 (6 bases). CDR1 is WSHSY, CDR2 SAAADI, per germline. CDR3 size: 14 residues. V was trimmed by 6 bases and J by 6 bases, leaving 15 bases between them. The CDR3 is CASSEPGLLNEQFF. CDR3 sequence (DNA): TGCGCCAGCAGCGAACCGGGACTCCTCAATGAGCAGTTCTTC.

The gene calls are TRBV28 and TRBJ2-2, with D unclear. Germline V gene sequence: CDR1 MDHEN, CDR2 SYDVKM. The CDR3 is 14 amino acids. Trimming pared 1 base from V and 3 bases from J, leaving 6 bases between. The CDR3 region is CASSLSGYTGELFF. In DNA form, the CDR3 reads TGTGCCAGCAGTTTATCAGGTTACACCGGGGAGCTGTTTTTT.

This clone was counted a few times. V is TRBV5-3 and J is TRBJ1-4, with TRBD1 matching over 9 bases. TRBV5-3 is an ORF; its function is uncertain. The junction had 2 bases not matched to a gene; V was cut back by 0 bases and J by 5 bases. CDR3 length: 15 amino acids. DNA for the CDR3: TGTGCCAGAAGCTTGGCGACAGGGGGAAATGAAAAACTGTTTTTT. Amino acid sequence: CARSLATGGNEKLFF.

V is TRBV2 and J is TRBJ1-2; D is unclear. Per germline, CDR1 SNHLY and CDR2 FYNNEI. This CDR3 is 14 amino acids long. V lost 5 bases and J lost 2, with 12 bases in between. The CDR3 loop is CASSSDWPNYGYTF. CDR3 nucleotide sequence: TGTGCCAGCAGTTCGGACTGGCCCAACTATGGCTACACCTTC.

V is TRBV2 and J is TRBJ2-7, with TRBD1 as a possible D gene (5 bases). Germline-derived CDR1 and CDR2 are SNHLY and FYNNEI. Trimming removed 7 bases from V and 6 bases from J, with 19 bases in between. The CDR3 loop spans 14 amino acids. CDR3 coding DNA: TGTGCCAGCACCGAAGAAGGGGTGAATTCCGAGCAGTACTTC. Its translation is CASTEEGVNSEQYF.

The V and J genes are TRBV5-1 and TRBJ2-3; TRBD2 agrees at 7 bases. This CDR3 comprises 17 residues. The germline gives CDR1 SGHRS, CDR2 YFSETQ. Trimming took 4 bases from V and 3 from J; bases not matched to a gene: 14. In DNA, the CDR3 is TGCGCCAGCAGCACCCCCGGGACTAACTACTTAACAGATACGCAGTATTTT. It encodes CASSTPGTNYLTDTQYF.

The genes are TRBV28 and TRBJ2-3; TRBD2 matches 11 bases. Germline V CDR1 and CDR2: MDHEN, SYDVKM. The CDR3 is made up of 17 amino acids. V gave up 6 bases and J gave up 5 bases; unmatched junction bases: 13. CDR3 DNA: TGTGCCAGCAGGGGCTATAGCGGGAGGGCCCTCGTAGATACGCAGTATTTT. Its protein is CASRGYSGRALVDTQYF.

The V and J genes are TRBV28 and TRBJ2-5; possible D gene TRBD2, 6 bases. V gave up 5 bases and J gave up 2 bases, with 12 bases separating them. Germline V gene lookup returns CDR1 MDHEN and CDR2 SYDVKM. The CDR3 extends over 14 amino acids. The CDR3 sequence is CASSPGGPQETQYF. In nucleotides, the CDR3 is TGTGCCAGCAGTCCCGGAGGGCCGCAAGAGACCCAGTACTTC. Based on the CDR3 plus reference TRBV28 and TRBJ2-5, the full variable domain is DVKVTQSSRYLVKRTGEKVFLECVQDMDHENMFWYRQDPGLGLRLIYFSYDVKMKEKGDIPEGYSVSREKKERFSLILESASTNQTSMYLCASSPGGPQETQYFGPGTRLLVL.

The J gene is TRBJ2-7, the V gene TRBV9; D ambiguous. CDR3 length: 12 residues. Per germline, CDR1 SGDLS and CDR2 YYNGEE. Trimming stripped 3 bases from V and 7 bases from J, with 11 bases between. CDR3 region: CASSEIPGEQYF. CDR3 bases: TGTGCCAGCAGCGAAATCCCCGGGGAGCAGTACTTC. The full variable domain, rest sourced from reference TRBV9 and TRBJ2-7, is DSGVTQTPKHLITATGQRVTLRCSPRSGDLSVYWYQQSLDQGLQFLIQYYNGEERAKGNILERFSAQQFPDLHSELNLSSLELGDSALYFCASSEIPGEQYFGPGTRLTVT.

This chain uses TRBV27 with TRBJ1-5, with D unresolved. Looked up from germline, CDR1 is MNHEY and CDR2 is SMNVEV (reference sequence). The V gene lost 3 bases and the J gene lost 2 bases, with 5 bases spanning the gap. This CDR3 is 13 amino acids long. The CDR3 nucleotides are TGTGCCAGCAGTTTCGGTGGCAATCAGCCCCAGCATTTT. It yields the protein CASSFGGNQPQHF.

This sequence joins TRBV7-2 and TRBJ1-5; D gene uncertain. The CDR3 has 16 residues. V lost 1 base, J lost 6 bases, and 16 bases lay in between. Germline values: CDR1 SGHTA, CDR2 FQGNSA. Here the CDR3 DNA reads TGTGCCAGCAGCTTAGGGGCCCAAGGCGAGGGTCAGCCCCAGCATTTT. This sequence encodes CASSLGAQGEGQPQHF.

This clone was seen a single time. The CDR3 DNA reads as TGTGCCAGCAGCCAAGCACCACATAGCAATCAGCCCCAGCATTTT. Protein sequence: CASSQAPHSNQPQHF. The chain carries TRBV4-2 and TRBJ1-5, with D hard to call. In germline, CDR1 is LGHNA, CDR2 YNFKEQ. Trimming removed 1 base at V and 0 bases at J, with 7 bases between. This CDR3 is built from 15 residues.

This clone occurred a few times. This sequence joins TRBV14 and TRBJ2-7, with 10 bases matching TRBD2. Germline loops: CDR1 SGHDN, CDR2 FVKESK. The CDR3 has 15 amino acids. V lost 5 bases and J lost 0; bases outside the gene matches: 4. This CDR3 is CASSFSGGNSYEQYF. The CDR3 region has the DNA TGTGCCAGCAGCTTTAGCGGGGGGAACTCCTACGAGCAGTACTTC.

The genes are TRBV9 and TRBJ1-5; TRBD1 aligns across 7 bases. The CDR3 has 16 amino acids. Germline CDR1 reads SGDLS; CDR2 reads YYNGEE. Trimming took 0 bases from V and 2 from J; bases not matched to a gene: 5. The CDR3, as DNA: TGTGCCAGCAGCGTAGACATAGGGGGCGGCAATCAGCCCCAGCATTTT. Translating gives CASSVDIGGGNQPQHF.

The V and J genes are TRBV30 and TRBJ1-1; TRBD1 aligns across 9 bases. The germline V gene has CDR1 GTSNPN and CDR2 SVGIG (reference sequence). This CDR3 region has 13 residues. V lost 8 bases to trimming and J lost 4 bases; unmatched junction nucleotides: 8. The CDR3: CASRQGVFTEAFF. The CDR3 DNA follows: TGTGCCAGTAGACAGGGGGTATTCACTGAAGCTTTCTTT.

J is TRBJ2-2 and V is TRBV6-5; 7 positions match TRBD1. V lost 5 bases and J lost 5; bases outside the gene matches: 5. The CDR3 runs to 14 residues. The germline CDR1 and CDR2 sequences are MNHEY and SVGAGI. CDR3 amino acids: CASSPPTGTGELFF. DNA for the CDR3: TGTGCCAGCAGTCCGCCGACAGGGACCGGGGAGCTGTTTTTT.

The V call is TRBV6-5, the J call TRBJ1-2; a possible D gene is TRBD1 (6 bases). Trimming removed 7 bases from V and 4 bases from J, with 13 bases in between. CDR1 and CDR2 from the germline V gene are MNHEY and SVGAGI. There are 13 residues in the CDR3. The CDR3 nucleotides are TGTGCCAGCAAGAACGTAGGGGGCTATGGCTACACCTTC. It encodes CASKNVGGYGYTF.

The rearrangement links TRBV9 to TRBJ2-3; D is uncertain. The V gene's germline CDR1 is SGDLS and CDR2 YYNGEE. V shed 0 bases and J shed 8 bases, with 10 bases lying between them. This CDR3 has 13 amino acids. In nucleotides, the CDR3 is TGTGCCAGCAGCGTAGGTGGAGATTCTACGCAGTATTTT. Protein: CASSVGGDSTQYF.

V usage is TRBV3-1 (or the pseudogene TRBV3-2) and J usage is TRBJ2-5; 7 bases are shared with TRBD2. Per germline, CDR1 LGHDT and CDR2 YNNKEL (reference sequence). The CDR3 totals 15 residues. After removal of 1 base from V and 5 bases from J, the junction contained 7 bases not matched to a gene. The DNA of the CDR3 is TGTGCCAGCAGCCAAGCCGGACTAGAGAGGGAGACCCAGTACTTC. This sequence encodes CASSQAGLERETQYF.

This chain links TRBV19 with TRBJ2-1, with 7 bases aligning to TRBD2. Germline V CDR1 and CDR2: LNHDA, SQIVND (reference sequence). V lost 3 bases to trimming and J lost 8 bases; unmatched junction nucleotides: 4. CDR3 length: 13 residues. CDR3 protein: CASSMGGSHEQFF. CDR3 sequence (DNA): TGTGCCAGTAGTATGGGCGGGAGTCATGAGCAGTTCTTC.